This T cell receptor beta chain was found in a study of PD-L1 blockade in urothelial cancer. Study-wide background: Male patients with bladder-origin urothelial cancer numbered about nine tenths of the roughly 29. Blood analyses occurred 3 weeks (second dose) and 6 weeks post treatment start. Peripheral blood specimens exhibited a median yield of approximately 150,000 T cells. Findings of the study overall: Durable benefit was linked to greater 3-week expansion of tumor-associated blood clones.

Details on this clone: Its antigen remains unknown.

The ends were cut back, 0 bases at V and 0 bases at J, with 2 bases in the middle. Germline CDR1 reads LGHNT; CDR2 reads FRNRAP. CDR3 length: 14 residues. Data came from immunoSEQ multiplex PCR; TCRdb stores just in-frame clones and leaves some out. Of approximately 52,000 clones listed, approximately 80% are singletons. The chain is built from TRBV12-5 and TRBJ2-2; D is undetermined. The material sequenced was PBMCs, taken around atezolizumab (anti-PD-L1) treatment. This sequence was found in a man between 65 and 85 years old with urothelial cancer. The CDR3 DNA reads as TGTGCTAGTGGTTTGGTCACGAACACCGGGGAGCTGTTTTTT. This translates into CASGLVTNTGELFF. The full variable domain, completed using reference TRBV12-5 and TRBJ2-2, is DARVTQTPRHKVTEMGQEVTMRCQPILGHNTVFWYRQTMMQGLELLAYFRNRAPLDDSGMPKDRFSAEMPDATLATLKIQPSEPRDSAVYFCASGLVTNTGELFFGEGSRLTVL.